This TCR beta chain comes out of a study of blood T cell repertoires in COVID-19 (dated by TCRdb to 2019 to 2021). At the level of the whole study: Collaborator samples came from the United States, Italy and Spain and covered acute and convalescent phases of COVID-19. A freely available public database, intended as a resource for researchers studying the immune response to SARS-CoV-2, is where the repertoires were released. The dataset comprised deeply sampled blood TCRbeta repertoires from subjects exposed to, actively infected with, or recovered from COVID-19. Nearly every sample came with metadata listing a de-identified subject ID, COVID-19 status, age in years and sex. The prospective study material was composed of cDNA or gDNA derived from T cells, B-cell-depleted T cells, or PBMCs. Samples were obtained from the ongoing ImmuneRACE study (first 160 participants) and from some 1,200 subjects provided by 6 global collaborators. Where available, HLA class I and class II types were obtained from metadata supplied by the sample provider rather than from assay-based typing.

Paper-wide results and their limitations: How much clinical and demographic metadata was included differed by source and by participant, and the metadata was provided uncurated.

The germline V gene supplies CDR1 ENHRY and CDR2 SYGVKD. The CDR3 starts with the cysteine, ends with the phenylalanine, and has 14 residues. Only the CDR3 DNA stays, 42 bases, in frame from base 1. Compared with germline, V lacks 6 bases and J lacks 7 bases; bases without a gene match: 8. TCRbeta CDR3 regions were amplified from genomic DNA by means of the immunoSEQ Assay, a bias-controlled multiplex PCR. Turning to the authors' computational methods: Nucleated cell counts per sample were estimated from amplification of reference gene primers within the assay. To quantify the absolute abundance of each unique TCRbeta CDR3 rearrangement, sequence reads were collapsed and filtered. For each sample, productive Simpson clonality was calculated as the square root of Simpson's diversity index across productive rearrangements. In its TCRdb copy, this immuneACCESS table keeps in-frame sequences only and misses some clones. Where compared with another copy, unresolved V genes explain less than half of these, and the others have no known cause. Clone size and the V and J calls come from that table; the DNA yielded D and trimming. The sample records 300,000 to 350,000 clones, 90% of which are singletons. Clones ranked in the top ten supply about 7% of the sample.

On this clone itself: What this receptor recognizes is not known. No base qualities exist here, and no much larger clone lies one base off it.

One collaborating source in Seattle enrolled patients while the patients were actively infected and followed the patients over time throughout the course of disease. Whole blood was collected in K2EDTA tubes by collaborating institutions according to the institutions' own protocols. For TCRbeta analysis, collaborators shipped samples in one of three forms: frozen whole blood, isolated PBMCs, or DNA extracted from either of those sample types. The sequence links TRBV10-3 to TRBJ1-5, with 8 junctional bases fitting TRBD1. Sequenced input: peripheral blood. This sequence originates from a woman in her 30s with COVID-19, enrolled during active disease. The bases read TGTGCCATCAGACCGGACAGGGCCGAGCAGCCCCAGCATTTT. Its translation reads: CAIRPDRAEQPQHF.